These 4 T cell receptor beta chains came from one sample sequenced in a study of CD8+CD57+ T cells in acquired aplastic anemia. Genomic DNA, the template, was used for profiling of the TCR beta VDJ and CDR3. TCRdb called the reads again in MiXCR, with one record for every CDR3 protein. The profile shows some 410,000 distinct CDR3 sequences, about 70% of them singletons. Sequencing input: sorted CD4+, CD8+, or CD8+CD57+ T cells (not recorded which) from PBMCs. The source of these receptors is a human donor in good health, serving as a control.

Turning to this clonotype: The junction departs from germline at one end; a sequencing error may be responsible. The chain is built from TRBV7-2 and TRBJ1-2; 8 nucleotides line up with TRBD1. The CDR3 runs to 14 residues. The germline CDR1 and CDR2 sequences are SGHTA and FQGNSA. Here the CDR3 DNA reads TGTGCCAGCAGCTTAGTCGGACAGGGCTATGGCTACAAGTTC. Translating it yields CASSLVGQGYGYKF.

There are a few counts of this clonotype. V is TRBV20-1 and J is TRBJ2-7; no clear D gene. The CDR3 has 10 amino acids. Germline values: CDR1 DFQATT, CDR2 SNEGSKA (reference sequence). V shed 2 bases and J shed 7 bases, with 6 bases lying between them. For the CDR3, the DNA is TGCAGTGCTAGATCGACAGAGCAGTACTTC. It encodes CSARSTEQYF.

CDR3 region: CASSCKGENSPHHPQHF. The DNA for the CDR3 is TGTGCCAGCAGCTGCAAGGGCGAAAATTCGCCCCACCACCCCCAGCATTTT. This chain connects TRBV7-9 to TRBJ1-5; D not resolved. The germline V gene encodes CDR1 SEHNR and CDR2 FQNEAQ (reference sequence). V gave up 4 bases and J gave up 10 bases, with 26 bases separating them. The CDR3 is 17 amino acids.

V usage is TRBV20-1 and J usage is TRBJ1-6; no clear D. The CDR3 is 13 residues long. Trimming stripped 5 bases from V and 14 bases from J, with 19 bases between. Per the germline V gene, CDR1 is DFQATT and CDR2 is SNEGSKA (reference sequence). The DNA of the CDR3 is TGCAGTGCTTCCCTCGGCGGCGCGGTTACCCTCCACTTT. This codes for CSASLGGAVTLHF.